The rows below give T cell receptor beta chains drawn from one sample of a study of T cell changes during pregnancy in multiple sclerosis. Clones were sequenced by immunoSEQ multiplex PCR, and TCRdb holds only the in-frame ones, with some missing. The sample contains some 66,000 clones, more than 85% of which appear only once. This material consisted of CD8+ T cells from peripheral blood mononuclear cells, taken before pregnancy. The source of these receptors is a female donor with multiple sclerosis, enrolled in a pregnancy study. Each CDR3 is given with its conserved first and last residue.

v_call: TRBV30
j_call: TRBJ2-2
cdr3_aa: CAWDRGHGELFF

v_call: TRBV4-1
j_call: TRBJ1-2
cdr3_aa: CASSPSAGALYGYTF

v_call: TRBV11-2
j_call: TRBJ2-3
cdr3_aa: CASSFILGSTDTQYF

v_call: TRBV13
j_call: TRBJ1-1
cdr3_aa: CASSLGQGSTEAFF

v_call: TRBV27
j_call: TRBJ2-5
cdr3_aa: CASSYEGETQYF

v_call: TRBV4-1
j_call: TRBJ1-1
cdr3_aa: CASSQGGGLTEAFF

v_call: TRBV11-2
j_call: TRBJ2-5
cdr3_aa: CASSLGERRAGETQYF

v_call: TRBV15
j_call: TRBJ2-1
cdr3_aa: CATSSSGGAPTGDEQFF

v_call: TRBV5-6
j_call: TRBJ1-1
cdr3_aa: CASSLGTNTEAFF

v_call: TRBV11-3
j_call: TRBJ2-3
cdr3_aa: CASSESEALDTQYF

v_call: TRBV7-9
j_call: TRBJ2-6
cdr3_aa: CASSLHGTVISGANVLTF

v_call: TRBV5-6
j_call: TRBJ2-3
cdr3_aa: CASSVVSGGEFNTDTQYF

v_call: TRBV19
j_call: TRBJ1-1
cdr3_aa: CASSSFDTEAFF

v_call: TRBV9
j_call: TRBJ2-2
cdr3_aa: CASSFPSGGAIGTGELFF

v_call: TRBV9
j_call: TRBJ2-7
cdr3_aa: CASSVGGYPYEQYF

v_call: TRBV6-6
j_call: TRBJ2-5
cdr3_aa: CASNLLVQETQYF

v_call: TRBV7-7
j_call: TRBJ2-1
cdr3_aa: CASSLGDRVDEQFF

v_call: TRBV19
j_call: TRBJ1-4
cdr3_aa: CASSIGTGSDEKLFF

v_call: TRBV13
j_call: TRBJ2-2
cdr3_aa: CASSSPLAGGRTGELFF

v_call: TRBV19
j_call: TRBJ2-5
cdr3_aa: CASSIGTGVRETQYF

v_call: TRBV5-1
j_call: TRBJ2-1
cdr3_aa: CASSPSGGLYNEQFF

v_call: TRBV7-8
j_call: TRBJ2-6
cdr3_aa: CASSPFSGANVLTF

v_call: TRBV10-3
j_call: TRBJ1-1
cdr3_aa: CAISEHFDTSGLNTEAFF

v_call: TRBV27
j_call: TRBJ1-3
cdr3_aa: CASSLSATGNTIYF

v_call: TRBV5-3
j_call: TRBJ1-6
cdr3_aa: CARSRTLHRQGRNSPLHF

v_call: TRBV6-1
j_call: TRBJ1-4
cdr3_aa: CASSELPGTAGGEKLFF

v_call: TRBV6-5
j_call: TRBJ1-4
cdr3_aa: CASSYFSPSEKLFF

v_call: TRBV27
j_call: TRBJ1-3
cdr3_aa: CASSPQGIGNTIYF

v_call: TRBV6-5
j_call: TRBJ2-7
cdr3_aa: CASRPGQEVEEQYF

v_call: TRBV4-1
j_call: TRBJ2-7
cdr3_aa: CASSQLTRQGYEQYF

v_call: TRBV15
j_call: TRBJ2-7
cdr3_aa: CATSRSGGGGEQYF

v_call: TRBV7-2
j_call: TRBJ2-1
cdr3_aa: CASSWGGVWNEQFF

v_call: TRBV15
j_call: TRBJ1-1
cdr3_aa: CATGTGGVTEAFF

v_call: TRBV6-5
j_call: TRBJ2-2
cdr3_aa: CASSVGTGDSGELFF

v_call: TRBV7-6
j_call: TRBJ2-2
cdr3_aa: CASSQGQGTTGELFF

v_call: TRBV9
j_call: TRBJ2-3
cdr3_aa: CASSSSGAGTDTQYF

v_call: TRBV5-6
j_call: TRBJ1-2
cdr3_aa: CASSFGSSLGGDYGYTF

v_call: TRBV9
j_call: TRBJ2-5
cdr3_aa: CASSVSGGETQYF

v_call: TRBV19
j_call: TRBJ2-1
cdr3_aa: CASTRRGRTYNEQFF

v_call: TRBV6-5
j_call: TRBJ1-3
cdr3_aa: CASSSEGQPGNTIYF

v_call: TRBV15
j_call: TRBJ1-2
cdr3_aa: CATSRFRGDGYTF

v_call: TRBV7-6
j_call: TRBJ2-2
cdr3_aa: CASSFPTSGGAGTGELFF

v_call: TRBV6-5
j_call: TRBJ1-2
cdr3_aa: CASSSQSDYGYTF

v_call: TRBV13
j_call: TRBJ1-1
cdr3_aa: CASNGPGGVDTEAFF

v_call: TRBV14
j_call: TRBJ1-4
cdr3_aa: CASSPGAGGGEKLFF

v_call: TRBV7-8
j_call: TRBJ1-4
cdr3_aa: CASSLAGTKDANEKLFF

v_call: TRBV19
j_call: TRBJ2-2
cdr3_aa: CASSIPGTATGELFF

v_call: TRBV19
j_call: TRBJ2-3
cdr3_aa: CASSRSGGPDTQYF

v_call: TRBV6-6
j_call: TRBJ1-2
cdr3_aa: CASLAGSNYGYTF